The rows below give T cell receptor beta chains drawn from one sample of a study of blood T cell repertoires in COVID-19. The table came from immunoSEQ multiplex PCR; TCRdb's copy has only in-frame clones and leaves some out. The sample has 250,000 to 300,000 clones, around nine tenths seen once; the top ten hold under 2.5%. Sequencing was performed on PBMCs or T cells enriched from blood (not recorded which). The receptors originated from a woman in her sixties or seventies who had recovered from COVID-19. The CDR3 runs from the conserved cysteine through the conserved F or W. The D gene is left open where the match is weak. Clone size, where shown, is once, few, many, or a class for clones that have expanded.

J gene: TRBJ2-1
V gene: TRBV1
clone size: -
D gene: -
CDR3 protein: CTSSQAPGLADYNEQFF
CDR3 DNA: TGCACCAGCAGCCAAGCCCCGGGACTAGCGGACTACAATGAGCAGTTCTTC

J gene: TRBJ1-1
V gene: TRBV19
clone size: few
D gene: -
CDR3 protein: CASRPQGLNTEAFF
CDR3 DNA: TGTGCCAGTAGGCCTCAGGGGTTGAACACTGAAGCTTTCTTT

J gene: TRBJ1-3
V gene: TRBV9
clone size: -
D gene: TRBD1
CDR3 protein: CASSAPQGDVNTIYF
CDR3 DNA: TGTGCCAGCAGCGCGCCCCAGGGGGATGTAAACACCATATATTTT

J gene: TRBJ2-3
V gene: TRBV27
clone size: -
D gene: -
CDR3 protein: CASSLLGAMDTQYF
CDR3 DNA: TGTGCCAGCAGTTTACTAGGGGCCATGGATACGCAGTATTTT

J gene: TRBJ2-1
V gene: TRBV5-1
clone size: -
D gene: TRBD2
CDR3 protein: CASSLELAGYNEQFF
CDR3 DNA: TGCGCCAGCAGCTTGGAGCTAGCGGGCTACAATGAGCAGTTCTTC

J gene: TRBJ2-2
V gene: TRBV2
clone size: -
D gene: TRBD2
CDR3 protein: CASKWTSGGAGGELFF
CDR3 DNA: TGTGCCAGCAAGTGGACTAGCGGGGGGGCTGGCGGGGAGCTGTTTTTT

J gene: TRBJ1-5
V gene: TRBV28
clone size: -
D gene: -
CDR3 protein: CASSLLGGNQPQHF
CDR3 DNA: TGTGCCAGCAGTTTACTCGGGGGGAATCAGCCCCAGCATTTT

J gene: TRBJ1-2
V gene: TRBV11-3
clone size: -
D gene: -
CDR3 protein: CASSPGDYGYTF
CDR3 DNA: TGTGCCAGCAGCCCAGGGGATTATGGCTACACCTTC

J gene: TRBJ2-3
V gene: TRBV11-3
clone size: once
D gene: -
CDR3 protein: CASSTVTDTQYF
CDR3 DNA: TGTGCCAGCAGTACGGTCACAGATACGCAGTATTTT

J gene: TRBJ1-1
V gene: TRBV12-3/TRBV12-4
clone size: -
D gene: TRBD1
CDR3 protein: CASSARGSEAFF
CDR3 DNA: TGTGCCAGCAGTGCCAGGGGGTCTGAAGCTTTCTTT

J gene: TRBJ2-7
V gene: TRBV11-1
clone size: -
D gene: -
CDR3 protein: CASSRLRTTYEQYF
CDR3 DNA: TGTGCCAGCAGCCGTCTGAGGACAACTTACGAGCAGTACTTC

J gene: TRBJ1-6
V gene: TRBV3-1/TRBV3-2
clone size: -
D gene: -
CDR3 protein: CASSQEGWREISPLHF
CDR3 DNA: TGTGCCAGCAGCCAAGAGGGATGGCGGGAAATTTCACCCCTCCACTTT

J gene: TRBJ1-3
V gene: TRBV27
clone size: -
D gene: -
CDR3 protein: CASRSSGNTIYF
CDR3 DNA: TGTGCCAGCAGGTCGTCCGGAAACACCATATATTTT

J gene: TRBJ2-1
V gene: TRBV18
clone size: -
D gene: TRBD2
CDR3 protein: CASSPTSGIVNEQFF
CDR3 DNA: TGTGCCAGCTCACCAACTAGCGGGATTGTCAATGAGCAGTTCTTC

J gene: TRBJ1-5
V gene: TRBV10-3
clone size: -
D gene: -
CDR3 protein: CAINRDINRPQHF
CDR3 DNA: TGTGCCATCAATCGTGACATCAACAGGCCCCAGCATTTT

J gene: TRBJ2-2
V gene: TRBV6-5
clone size: -
D gene: -
CDR3 protein: CASRYDGITGELFF
CDR3 DNA: TGTGCCAGCAGATACGACGGGATCACCGGGGAGCTGTTTTTT

J gene: TRBJ2-7
V gene: TRBV6-5
clone size: -
D gene: TRBD1
CDR3 protein: CASSFDDRGITYEQYF
CDR3 DNA: TGTGCCAGCAGTTTCGATGACAGGGGGATCACCTACGAGCAGTACTTC

J gene: TRBJ1-1
V gene: TRBV5-1
clone size: -
D gene: TRBD1
CDR3 protein: CASSPDRPLTEAFF
CDR3 DNA: TGCGCCAGCAGCCCGGACAGGCCCCTGACTGAAGCTTTCTTT

J gene: TRBJ2-7
V gene: TRBV4-1
clone size: -
D gene: -
CDR3 protein: CASSRVGSYEQYF
CDR3 DNA: TGCGCCAGCAGCCGGGTGGGGAGCTACGAGCAGTACTTC

J gene: TRBJ2-1
V gene: TRBV24-1
clone size: -
D gene: -
CDR3 protein: CATSDRTGIYNEQFF
CDR3 DNA: TGTGCCACCAGTGATAGGACGGGAATTTACAATGAGCAGTTCTTC

J gene: TRBJ2-3
V gene: TRBV6-5
clone size: -
D gene: TRBD2
CDR3 protein: CASRILAGGDTQYF
CDR3 DNA: TGTGCCAGCAGGATACTAGCGGGAGGAGATACGCAGTATTTT

J gene: TRBJ1-2
V gene: TRBV5-4
clone size: -
D gene: -
CDR3 protein: CASSLGGTGSLGGYTF
CDR3 DNA: TGTGCCAGCAGCTTGGGTGGAACAGGGAGTTTGGGGGGCTACACCTTC

J gene: TRBJ1-2
V gene: TRBV27
clone size: -
D gene: TRBD1
CDR3 protein: CASSLGDRAGGYTF
CDR3 DNA: TGTGCCAGCAGTTTAGGGGACAGGGCCGGAGGCTACACCTTC

J gene: TRBJ1-4
V gene: TRBV30
clone size: -
D gene: TRBD1
CDR3 protein: CAWDRDNEKLFF
CDR3 DNA: TGTGCGTGGGACAGGGATAATGAAAAACTGTTTTTT

J gene: TRBJ1-3
V gene: TRBV3-1/TRBV3-2
clone size: -
D gene: -
CDR3 protein: CASSRERGYSGNTIYF
CDR3 DNA: TGTGCCAGCAGCCGGGAAAGGGGCTACTCTGGAAACACCATATATTTT

J gene: TRBJ2-2
V gene: TRBV7-2
clone size: -
D gene: -
CDR3 protein: CASTTSHGTNTGELFF
CDR3 DNA: TGTGCCAGCACCACCTCCCACGGGACGAACACCGGGGAGCTGTTTTTT

J gene: TRBJ2-1
V gene: TRBV7-9
clone size: -
D gene: -
CDR3 protein: CASSQGTFYNEQFF
CDR3 DNA: TGTGCCAGCAGCCAGGGGACATTTTACAATGAGCAGTTCTTC

J gene: TRBJ2-7
V gene: TRBV2
clone size: -
D gene: -
CDR3 protein: CASSAEGGRLPYEQYF
CDR3 DNA: TGTGCCAGCAGTGCGGAGGGGGGGAGGCTCCCCTACGAGCAGTACTTC